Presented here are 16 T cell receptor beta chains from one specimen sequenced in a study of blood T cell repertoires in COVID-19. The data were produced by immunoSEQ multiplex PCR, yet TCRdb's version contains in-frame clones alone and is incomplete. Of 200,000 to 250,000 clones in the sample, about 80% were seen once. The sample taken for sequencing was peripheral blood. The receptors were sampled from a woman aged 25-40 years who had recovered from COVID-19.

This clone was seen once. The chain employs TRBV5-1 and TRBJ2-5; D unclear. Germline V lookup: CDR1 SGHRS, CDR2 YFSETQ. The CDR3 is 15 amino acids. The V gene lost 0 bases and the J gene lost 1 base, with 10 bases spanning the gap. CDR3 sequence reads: CASSLDTPLQETQYF. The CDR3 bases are TGCGCCAGCAGCTTGGATACTCCGCTCCAAGAGACCCAGTACTTC.

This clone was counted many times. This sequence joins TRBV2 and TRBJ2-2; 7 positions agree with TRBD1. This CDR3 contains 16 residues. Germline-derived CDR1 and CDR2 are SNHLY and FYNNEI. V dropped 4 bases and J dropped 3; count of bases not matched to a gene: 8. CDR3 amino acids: CASSAEGGTYTGELFF. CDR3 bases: TGTGCCAGCAGTGCCGAAGGGGGCACCTACACCGGGGAGCTGTTTTTT.

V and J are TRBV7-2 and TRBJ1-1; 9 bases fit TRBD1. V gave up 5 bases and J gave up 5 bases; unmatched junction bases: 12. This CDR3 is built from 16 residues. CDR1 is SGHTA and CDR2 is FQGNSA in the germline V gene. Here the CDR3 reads CASSLPRGTGLTEAFF. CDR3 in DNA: TGTGCCAGCAGCCTCCCCCGGGGGACAGGGCTAACTGAAGCTTTCTTT.

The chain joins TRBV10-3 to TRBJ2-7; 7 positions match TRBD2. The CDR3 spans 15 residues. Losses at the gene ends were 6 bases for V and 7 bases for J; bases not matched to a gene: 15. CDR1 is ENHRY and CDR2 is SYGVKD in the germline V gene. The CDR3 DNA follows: TGTGCCATCAGGGGTGAGACTAGCTTACCAGGAGAGCAGTACTTC. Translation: CAIRGETSLPGEQYF.

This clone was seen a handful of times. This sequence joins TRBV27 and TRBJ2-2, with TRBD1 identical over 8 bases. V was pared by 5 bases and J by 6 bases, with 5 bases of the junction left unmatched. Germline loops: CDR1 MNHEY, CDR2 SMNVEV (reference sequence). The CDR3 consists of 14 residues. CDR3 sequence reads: CASSPRQGSGELFF. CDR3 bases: TGTGCCAGCAGTCCGCGACAGGGGTCCGGGGAGCTGTTTTTT.

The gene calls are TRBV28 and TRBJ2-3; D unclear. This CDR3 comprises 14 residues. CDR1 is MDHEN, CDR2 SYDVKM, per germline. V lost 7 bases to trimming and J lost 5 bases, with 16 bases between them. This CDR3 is CASTFSNTQDTQYF. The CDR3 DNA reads TGTGCCAGCACCTTTTCGAACACACAAGATACGCAGTATTTT.

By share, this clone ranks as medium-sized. The CDR3 nucleotides are TGTGCCAGCATTCTACGGGACAGAATGAATTCACCCCTCCACTTT. This encodes CASILRDRMNSPLHF. The V call is TRBV28, the J call TRBJ1-6; 7 nucleotides align to TRBD1. The ends lost 7 bases at V and 7 bases at J; junction bases unmatched: 10. In germline, CDR1 is MDHEN, CDR2 SYDVKM. This CDR3 is built from 15 residues.

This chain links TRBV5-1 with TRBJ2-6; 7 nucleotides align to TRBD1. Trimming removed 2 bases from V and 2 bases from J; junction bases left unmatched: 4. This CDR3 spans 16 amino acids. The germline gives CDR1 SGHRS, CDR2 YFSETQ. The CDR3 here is CASSLLGGAGANVLTF. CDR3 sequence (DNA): TGCGCCAGCAGCTTACTAGGGGGCGCTGGGGCCAACGTCCTGACTTTC.

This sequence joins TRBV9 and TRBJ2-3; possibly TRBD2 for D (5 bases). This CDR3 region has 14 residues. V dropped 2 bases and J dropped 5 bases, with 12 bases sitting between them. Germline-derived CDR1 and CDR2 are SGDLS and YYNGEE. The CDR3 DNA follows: TGTGCCAGCAGCGTGGAGGCGAGAAGAGATACGCAGTATTTT. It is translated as CASSVEARRDTQYF.

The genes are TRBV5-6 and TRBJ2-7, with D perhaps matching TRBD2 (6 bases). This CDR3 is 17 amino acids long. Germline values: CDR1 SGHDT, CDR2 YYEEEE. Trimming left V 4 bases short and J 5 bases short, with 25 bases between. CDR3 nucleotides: TGTGCCAGCAGCCGTAAACCCCGACTAGGAGGAATGGACGAGCAGTACTTC. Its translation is CASSRKPRLGGMDEQYF. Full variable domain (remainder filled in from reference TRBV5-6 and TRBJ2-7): DAGVTQSPTHLIKTRGQQVTLRCSPKSGHDTVSWYQQALGQGPQFIFQYYEEEERQRGNFPDRFSGHQFPNYSSELNVNALLLGDSALYLCASSRKPRLGGMDEQYFGPGTRLTVT.

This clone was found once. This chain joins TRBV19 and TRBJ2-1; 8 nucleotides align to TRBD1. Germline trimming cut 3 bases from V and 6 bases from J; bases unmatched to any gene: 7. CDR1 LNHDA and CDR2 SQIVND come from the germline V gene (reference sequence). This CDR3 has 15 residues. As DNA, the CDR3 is TGTGCCAGTAGTATCCCCGGGACAGGCCCCAATGAGCAGTTCTTC. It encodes CASSIPGTGPNEQFF.

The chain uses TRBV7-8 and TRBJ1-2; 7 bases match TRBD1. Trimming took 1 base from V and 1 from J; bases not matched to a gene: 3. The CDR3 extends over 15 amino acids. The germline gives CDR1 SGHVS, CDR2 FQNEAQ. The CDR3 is CASSLVQGVNYGYTF. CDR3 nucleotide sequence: TGTGCCAGCAGCTTAGTTCAGGGGGTTAACTATGGCTACACCTTC.

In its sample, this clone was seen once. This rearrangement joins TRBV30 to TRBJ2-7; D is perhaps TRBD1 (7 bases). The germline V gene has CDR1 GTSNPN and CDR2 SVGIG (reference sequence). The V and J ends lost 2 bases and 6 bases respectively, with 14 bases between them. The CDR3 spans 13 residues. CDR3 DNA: TGTGCCTGGAGTCGCGGGACAGTTGGCGAGCAGTACTTC. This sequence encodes CAWSRGTVGEQYF.

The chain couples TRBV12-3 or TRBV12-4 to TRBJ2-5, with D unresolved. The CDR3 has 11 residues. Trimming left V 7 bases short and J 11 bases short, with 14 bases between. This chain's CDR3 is CASTRDAWQYF. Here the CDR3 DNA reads TGTGCCAGCACCCGAGATGCATGGCAGTACTTC.

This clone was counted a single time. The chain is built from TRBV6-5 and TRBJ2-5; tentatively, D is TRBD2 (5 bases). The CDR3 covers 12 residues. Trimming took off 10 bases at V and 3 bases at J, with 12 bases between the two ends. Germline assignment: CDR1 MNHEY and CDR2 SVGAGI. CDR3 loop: CATMGSKETQYF. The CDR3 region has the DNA TGTGCCACCATGGGGAGTAAAGAGACCCAGTACTTC.

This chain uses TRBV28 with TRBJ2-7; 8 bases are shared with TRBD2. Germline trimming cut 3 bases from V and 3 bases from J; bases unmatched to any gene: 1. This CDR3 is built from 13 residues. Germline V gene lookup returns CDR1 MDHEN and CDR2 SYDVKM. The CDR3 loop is CASSFGTSYEQYF. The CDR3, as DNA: TGTGCCAGCAGTTTCGGGACTAGCTACGAGCAGTACTTC.